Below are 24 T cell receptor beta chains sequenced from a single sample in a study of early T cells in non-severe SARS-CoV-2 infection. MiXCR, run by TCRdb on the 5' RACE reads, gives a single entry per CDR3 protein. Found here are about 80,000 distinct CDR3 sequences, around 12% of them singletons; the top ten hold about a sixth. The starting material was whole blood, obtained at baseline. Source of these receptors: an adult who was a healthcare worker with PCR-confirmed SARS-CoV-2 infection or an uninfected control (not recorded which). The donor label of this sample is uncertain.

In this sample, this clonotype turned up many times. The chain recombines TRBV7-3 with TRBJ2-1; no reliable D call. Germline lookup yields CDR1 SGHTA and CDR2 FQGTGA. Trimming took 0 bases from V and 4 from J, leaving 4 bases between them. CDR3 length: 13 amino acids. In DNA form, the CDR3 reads TGTGCCAGCAGCTTAACCATTTACAATGAGCAGTTCTTC. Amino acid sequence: CASSLTIYNEQFF.

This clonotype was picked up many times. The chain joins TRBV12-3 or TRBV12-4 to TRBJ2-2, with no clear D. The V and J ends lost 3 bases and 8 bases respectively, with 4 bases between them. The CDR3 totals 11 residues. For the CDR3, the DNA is TGTGCCAGCAGTTTCACTGGGGAGCTGTTTTTT. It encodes CASSFTGELFF.

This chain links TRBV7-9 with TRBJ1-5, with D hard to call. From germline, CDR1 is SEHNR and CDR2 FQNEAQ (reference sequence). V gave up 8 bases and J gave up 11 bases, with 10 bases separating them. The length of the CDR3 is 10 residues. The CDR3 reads CASCSKAQHF. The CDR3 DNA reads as TGTGCCAGCTGCAGTAAGGCCCAGCATTTT.

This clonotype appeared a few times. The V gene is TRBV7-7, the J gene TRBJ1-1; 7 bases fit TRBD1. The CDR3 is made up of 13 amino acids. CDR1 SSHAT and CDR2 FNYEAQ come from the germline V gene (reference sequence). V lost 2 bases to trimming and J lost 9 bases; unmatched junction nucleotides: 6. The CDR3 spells CASSLRQGAQAFF. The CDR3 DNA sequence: TGTGCCAGCAGCTTAAGACAGGGCGCGCAAGCTTTCTTT.

DNA of the CDR3: TGTGCCAGCAGCTTGGACAGAGGAAACACCATATATTTT. Residues: CASSLDRGNTIYF. The V and J genes are TRBV12-3 or TRBV12-4 and TRBJ1-3; maybe TRBD1 (6 bases). The CDR3 runs to 13 residues. V lost 6 bases, J lost 4 bases, and 10 bases lay in between.

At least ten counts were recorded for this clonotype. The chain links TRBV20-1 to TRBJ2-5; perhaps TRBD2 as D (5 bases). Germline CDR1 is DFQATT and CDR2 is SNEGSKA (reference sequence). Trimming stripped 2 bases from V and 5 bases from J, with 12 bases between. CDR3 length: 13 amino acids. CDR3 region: CSARKLGLETQYF. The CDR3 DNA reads TGCAGTGCTAGAAAACTAGGGTTGGAGACCCAGTACTTC.

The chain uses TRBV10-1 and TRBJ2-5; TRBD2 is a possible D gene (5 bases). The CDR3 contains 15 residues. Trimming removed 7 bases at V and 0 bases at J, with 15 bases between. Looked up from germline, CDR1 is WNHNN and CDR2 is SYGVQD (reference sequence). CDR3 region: CASTRGSLYQETQYF. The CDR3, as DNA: TGCGCCAGCACCCGAGGGTCCTTGTACCAAGAGACCCAGTACTTC.

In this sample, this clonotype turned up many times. CDR3 loop: CASQREGSYEQYF. CDR3 bases: TGTGCCAGTCAGCGGGAGGGCTCCTACGAGCAGTACTTC. J is TRBJ2-7 and V is TRBV12-3 or TRBV12-4; 10 bases agree with TRBD2. The CDR3 is made up of 13 amino acids. J lost 0 bases, V lost 9 bases, and 2 bases had no gene match.

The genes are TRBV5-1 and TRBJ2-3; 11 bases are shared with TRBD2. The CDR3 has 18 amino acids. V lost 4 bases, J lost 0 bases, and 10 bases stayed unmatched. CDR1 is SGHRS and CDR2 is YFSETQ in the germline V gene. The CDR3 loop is CASSGTSGRGPSTDTQYF. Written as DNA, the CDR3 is TGCGCCAGCAGCGGGACTAGCGGAAGGGGCCCGAGCACAGATACGCAGTATTTT.

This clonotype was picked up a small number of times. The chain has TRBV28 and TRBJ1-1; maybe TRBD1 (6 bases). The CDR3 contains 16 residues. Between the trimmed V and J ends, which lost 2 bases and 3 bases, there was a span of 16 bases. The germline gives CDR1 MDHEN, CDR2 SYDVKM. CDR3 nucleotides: TGTGCCAGCAGTTTAGATCCGGGGGGCTCGTACACTGAAGCTTTCTTT. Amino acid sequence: CASSLDPGGSYTEAFF.

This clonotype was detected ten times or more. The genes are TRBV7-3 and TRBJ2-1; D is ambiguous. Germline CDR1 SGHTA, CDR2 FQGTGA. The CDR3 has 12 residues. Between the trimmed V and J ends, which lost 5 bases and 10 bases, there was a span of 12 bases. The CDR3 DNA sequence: TGTGCCAGCAGCGGCCCGGAACACGAGCAGTTCTTC. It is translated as CASSGPEHEQFF. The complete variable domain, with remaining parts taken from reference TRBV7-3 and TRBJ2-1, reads GAGVSQTPSNKVTEKGKYVELRCDPISGHTALYWYRQSLGQGPEFLIYFQGTGAADDSGLPNDRFFAVRPEGSVSTLKIQRTERGDSAVYLCASSGPEHEQFFGPGTRLTVL.

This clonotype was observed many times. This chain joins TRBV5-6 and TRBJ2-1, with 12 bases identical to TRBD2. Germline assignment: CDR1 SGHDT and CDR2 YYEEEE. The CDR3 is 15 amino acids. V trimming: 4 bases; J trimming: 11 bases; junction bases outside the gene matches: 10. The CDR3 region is CASSLSGTSGSKQFF. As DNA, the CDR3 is TGTGCCAGCAGCCTATCCGGGACTAGCGGGTCCAAGCAGTTCTTC. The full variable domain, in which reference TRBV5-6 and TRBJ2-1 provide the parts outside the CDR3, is DAGVTQSPTHLIKTRGQQVTLRCSPKSGHDTVSWYQQALGQGPQFIFQYYEEEERQRGNFPDRFSGHQFPNYSSELNVNALLLGDSALYLCASSLSGTSGSKQFFGPGTRLTVL.

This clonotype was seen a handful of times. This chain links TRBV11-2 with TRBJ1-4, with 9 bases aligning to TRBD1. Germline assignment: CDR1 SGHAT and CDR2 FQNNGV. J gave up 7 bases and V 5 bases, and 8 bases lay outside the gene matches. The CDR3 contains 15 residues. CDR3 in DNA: TGTGCCAGCAGCCGCGGTGGACAGGGGATTGAAAAACTGTTTTTT. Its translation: CASSRGGQGIEKLFF.

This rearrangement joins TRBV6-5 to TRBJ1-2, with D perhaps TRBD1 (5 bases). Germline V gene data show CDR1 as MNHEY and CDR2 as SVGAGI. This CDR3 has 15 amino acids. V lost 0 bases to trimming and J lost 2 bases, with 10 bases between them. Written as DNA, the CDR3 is TGTGCCAGCAGTTACTCGCGCGGGGCAAACTATGGCTACACCTTC. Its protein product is CASSYSRGANYGYTF.

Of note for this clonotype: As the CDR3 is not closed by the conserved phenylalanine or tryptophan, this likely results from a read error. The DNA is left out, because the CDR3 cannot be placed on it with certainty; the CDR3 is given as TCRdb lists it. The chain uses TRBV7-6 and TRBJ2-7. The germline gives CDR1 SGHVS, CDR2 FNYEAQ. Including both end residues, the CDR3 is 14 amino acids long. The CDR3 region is CASSLAKGQFHPEE.

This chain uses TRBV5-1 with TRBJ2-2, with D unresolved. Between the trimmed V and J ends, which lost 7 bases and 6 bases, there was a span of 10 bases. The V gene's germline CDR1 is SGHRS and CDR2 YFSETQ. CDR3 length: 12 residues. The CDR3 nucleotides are TGCGCCAGCCCTACGGACGCCGGGGAGCTGTTTTTT. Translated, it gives CASPTDAGELFF.

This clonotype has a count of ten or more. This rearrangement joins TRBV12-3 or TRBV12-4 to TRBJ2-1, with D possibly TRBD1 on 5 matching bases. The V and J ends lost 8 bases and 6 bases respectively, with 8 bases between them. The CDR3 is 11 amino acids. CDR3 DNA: TGTGCCAGCGTCCAGGGCAATGAGCAGTTCTTC. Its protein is CASVQGNEQFF.

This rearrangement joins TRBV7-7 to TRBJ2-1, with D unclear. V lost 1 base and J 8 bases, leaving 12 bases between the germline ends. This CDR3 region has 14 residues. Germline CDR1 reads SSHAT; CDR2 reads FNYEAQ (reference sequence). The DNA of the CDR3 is TGTGCCAGCAGCTTAGTCGACAATCGGCATGAGCAGTTCTTC. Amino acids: CASSLVDNRHEQFF. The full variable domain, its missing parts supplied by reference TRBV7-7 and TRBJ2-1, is GAGVSQSPRYKVTKRGQDVTLRCDPISSHATLYWYQQALGQGPEFLTYFNYEAQPDKSGLPSDRFSAERPEGSISTLTIQRTEQRDSAMYRCASSLVDNRHEQFFGPGTRLTVL.

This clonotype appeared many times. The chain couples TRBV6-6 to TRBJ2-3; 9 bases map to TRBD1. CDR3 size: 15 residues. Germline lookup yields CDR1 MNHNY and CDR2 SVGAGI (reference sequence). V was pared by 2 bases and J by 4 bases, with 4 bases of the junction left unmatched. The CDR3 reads CASSYGTGWADTQYF. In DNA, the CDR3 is TGTGCCAGCAGTTACGGGACAGGGTGGGCAGATACGCAGTATTTT.

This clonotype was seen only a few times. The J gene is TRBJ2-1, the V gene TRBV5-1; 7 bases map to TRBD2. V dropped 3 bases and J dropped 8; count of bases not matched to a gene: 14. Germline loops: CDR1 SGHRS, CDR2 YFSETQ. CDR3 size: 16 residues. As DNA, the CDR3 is TGCGCCAGCAGCTGGGAAAACTTACAACTAGCGCATGAGCAGTTCTTC. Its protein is CASSWENLQLAHEQFF.

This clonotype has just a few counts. The chain's CDR3 is CASSPSPGNTEAFF. CDR3 sequence (DNA): TGTGCCAGCAGCCCTAGCCCAGGGAACACTGAAGCTTTCTTT. The chain has TRBV6-4 and TRBJ1-1; no reliable D call. Germline V gene lookup returns CDR1 MRHNA and CDR2 SNTAGT. Trimming cost V 6 bases and J 1 base, with 12 bases left between them. This CDR3 region has 14 residues.

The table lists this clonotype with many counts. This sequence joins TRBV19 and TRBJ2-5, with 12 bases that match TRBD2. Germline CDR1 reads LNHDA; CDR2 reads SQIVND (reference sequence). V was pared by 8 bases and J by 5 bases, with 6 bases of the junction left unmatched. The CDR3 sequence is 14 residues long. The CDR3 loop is CASASGGASETQYF. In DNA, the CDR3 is TGTGCCAGTGCTAGCGGGGGGGCGTCGGAGACCCAGTACTTC.

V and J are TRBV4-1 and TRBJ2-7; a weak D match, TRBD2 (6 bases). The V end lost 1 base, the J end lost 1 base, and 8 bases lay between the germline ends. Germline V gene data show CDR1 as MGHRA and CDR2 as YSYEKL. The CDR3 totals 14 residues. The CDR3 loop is CASSQGRGSYEQYF. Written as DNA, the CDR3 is TGCGCCAGCAGCCAAGGGCGGGGATCCTACGAGCAGTACTTC.

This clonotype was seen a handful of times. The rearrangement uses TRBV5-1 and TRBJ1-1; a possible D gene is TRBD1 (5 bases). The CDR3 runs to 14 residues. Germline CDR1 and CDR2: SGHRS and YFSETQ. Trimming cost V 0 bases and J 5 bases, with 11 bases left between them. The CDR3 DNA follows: TGCGCCAGCAGCTTGGTTAACCGGGGGACTGAAGCTTTCTTT. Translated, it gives CASSLVNRGTEAFF.